One and the same sample provided the 32 T cell receptor beta chains below, sequenced in a study of long-term antiretroviral therapy in people with HIV. Investigators performed immunoSEQ version v3.0 at survey level. Generated by immunoSEQ multiplex PCR, the TCRdb table keeps only in-frame clones and is missing some. The table records approximately 21,000 clones, approximately 90% of them present only once. The material was unsorted PBMCs, obtained approximately 4.4 years before starting antiretroviral therapy. Receptor source: a woman in her 30s with HIV.

This clone came up a few times. V and J are TRBV27 and TRBJ2-3, with a tentative D call TRBD1 (6 bases). From germline, CDR1 is MNHEY and CDR2 SMNVEV (reference sequence). V gave up 4 bases and J gave up 3 bases, with 17 bases separating them. The CDR3 is 16 amino acids. The CDR3 reads CASSSRDRDNTDTQYF. The CDR3 DNA is TGTGCCAGCAGTTCCAGAGATCGGGACAATACAGATACGCAGTATTTT.

The gene calls are TRBV7-9 and TRBJ2-6; D gene ambiguous. The CDR3 contains 17 residues. Germline values: CDR1 SEHNR, CDR2 FQNEAQ (reference sequence). V was clipped by 5 bases and J by 0 bases, with 14 bases between them. DNA for the CDR3: TGTGCCAGCAGCCCAGAGCAGCAAAGCTCTGGGGCCAACGTCCTGACTTTC. Protein sequence: CASSPEQQSSGANVLTF.

This clone occurred once. The J gene is TRBJ2-3, the V gene TRBV9; D gene ambiguous. V was trimmed by 3 bases and J by 6 bases, leaving 11 bases between them. The germline V gene has CDR1 SGDLS and CDR2 YYNGEE. This CDR3 has 13 amino acids. The CDR3 loop reads CASSDAVGDTQYF. Written as DNA, the CDR3 is TGTGCCAGCAGCGACGCGGTGGGGGATACGCAGTATTTT.

J is TRBJ1-6 and V is TRBV5-1; D may be TRBD1 (6 bases). Trimming took off 4 bases at V and 9 bases at J, with 23 bases between the two ends. CDR1 is SGHRS and CDR2 is YFSETQ in the germline V gene. The length of the CDR3 is 17 residues. CDR3 sequence (DNA): TGCGCCAGCAGCCCAGCCCCAGGGGAACGGGGAGGTTCACCCCTCCACTTT. As protein: CASSPAPGERGGSPLHF.

The J gene is TRBJ1-3, the V gene TRBV2; the D gene is possibly TRBD1 (5 bases). The germline V and J ends were trimmed by 4 bases and 4 bases, with 17 bases remaining between them. Germline CDR1 SNHLY, CDR2 FYNNEI. The length of the CDR3 is 16 residues. The CDR3 here is CASSGAAGLLGNTIYF. The CDR3 region has the DNA TGTGCCAGCAGTGGCGCCGCGGGACTTTTAGGAAACACCATATATTTT.

The chain links TRBV19 to TRBJ2-2; a possible D gene is TRBD1 (5 bases). This CDR3 comprises 16 residues. Germline lookup yields CDR1 LNHDA and CDR2 SQIVND (reference sequence). Trimming took off 5 bases at V and 6 bases at J, with 19 bases between the two ends. DNA of the CDR3: TGTGCCAGTAGTCATCTTCGACAGCTAGGGTCCGGGGAGCTGTTTTTT. Protein sequence: CASSHLRQLGSGELFF.

The chain links TRBV10-3 to TRBJ2-7, with 9 bases matching TRBD1. The germline V gene has CDR1 ENHRY and CDR2 SYGVKD. This CDR3 has 16 residues. Unmatched junction bases numbered 11, after V lost 2 bases and J lost 6 bases. The CDR3 bases are TGTGCCATCAGTGAGCCGGGACAGGGAATGGGTCTCGAGCAGTACTTC. Protein product: CAISEPGQGMGLEQYF.

The J gene is TRBJ2-2, the V gene TRBV19; 8 bases are shared with TRBD1. The CDR3 extends over 15 amino acids. Unmatched junction bases numbered 7, after V lost 10 bases and J lost 0 bases. Germline V CDR1 and CDR2: LNHDA, SQIVND (reference sequence). In DNA, the CDR3 is TGTGCCACCCACCGGACAGGGTCGAACACCGGGGAGCTGTTTTTT. Translating it yields CATHRTGSNTGELFF.

DNA for the CDR3: TGTGCCAGCAGCCAAGCCCGTAGGGTTGGGGCGGGTGAAAAACTGTTTTTT. Translated: CASSQARRVGAGEKLFF. The chain carries TRBV14 and TRBJ1-4; D possibly corresponds to TRBD1 (5 bases). Germline CDR1 and CDR2: SGHDN and FVKESK. The CDR3 is 17 amino acids. V was clipped by 1 base and J by 7 bases, with 19 bases between them.

The chain is built from TRBV4-3 and TRBJ1-2; D gene unclear. The germline V gene encodes CDR1 LGHNA and CDR2 YSLEER. CDR3 length: 16 amino acids. V was trimmed by 0 bases and J by 0 bases, leaving 11 bases between them. In nucleotides, the CDR3 is TGCGCCAGCAGCCAAGATCTAGACGGGACTAACTATGGCTACACCTTC. Translated: CASSQDLDGTNYGYTF.

The V and J genes are TRBV10-1 and TRBJ2-2; 9 nucleotides line up with TRBD1. This CDR3 has 13 residues. Trimming cost V 6 bases and J 6 bases; bases outside gene matches: 2. CDR1 and CDR2 from the germline V gene are WNHNN and SYGVQD (reference sequence). The CDR3 protein is CASRGQGPGELFF. CDR3 sequence (DNA): TGCGCCAGCAGGGGACAGGGCCCCGGGGAGCTGTTTTTT.

The CDR3 loop is CASSLDQDQPQHF. The CDR3 nucleotides are TGTGCCAGCAGCCTCGACCAAGATCAGCCCCAGCATTTT. The J gene is TRBJ1-5, the V gene TRBV5-4; D unresolved. Germline V gives CDR1 SGHNT, CDR2 YYREEE (reference sequence). V was clipped by 4 bases and J by 5 bases, with 10 bases between them. The CDR3 consists of 13 residues. The full variable domain, in which reference TRBV5-4 and TRBJ1-5 provide the parts outside the CDR3, is ETGVTQSPTHLIKTRGQQVTLRCSSQSGHNTVSWYQQALGQGPQFIFQYYREEENGRGNFPPRFSGLQFPNYSSELNVNALELDDSALYLCASSLDQDQPQHFGDGTRLSIL.

This clone was picked up one time. This chain uses TRBV5-1 with TRBJ2-1; 13 bases line up with TRBD2. This CDR3 is built from 16 residues. Looked up from germline, CDR1 is SGHRS and CDR2 is YFSETQ. With V trimmed by 6 bases and J by 8 bases, 11 bases remained unmatched. Here the CDR3 DNA reads TGCGCCAGCATGGTACTAGCGGGGGGGCCTGGGGATGAGCAGTTCTTC. Translating gives CASMVLAGGPGDEQFF.

This CDR3 reads CASSLGQNTGELFF. The CDR3 DNA follows: TGTGCCAGCAGTTTAGGGCAGAACACCGGGGAGCTGTTTTTT. The chain has TRBV27 and TRBJ2-2; D unresolved. There are 14 residues in the CDR3. Trimming removed 2 bases from V and 1 base from J, with 5 bases in between. The germline CDR1 and CDR2 sequences are MNHEY and SMNVEV (reference sequence).

V is TRBV11-2 and J is TRBJ2-6; D gene unclear. The V gene lost 5 bases and the J gene lost 0 bases, with 8 bases spanning the gap. The CDR3 is made up of 15 amino acids. Per the germline V gene, CDR1 is SGHAT and CDR2 is FQNNGV. CDR3: CASSGRLSGANVLTF. The CDR3 region has the DNA TGTGCCAGCAGCGGGCGACTCTCTGGGGCCAACGTCCTGACTTTC.

The table lists this clone with a count of one. CDR3 region: CASSSAGSSGNTIYF. Here the CDR3 DNA reads TGCGCCAGCAGCTCTGCAGGGAGCTCTGGAAACACCATATATTTT. This chain connects TRBV10-1 to TRBJ1-3; D perhaps matches TRBD1 (5 bases). The germline gives CDR1 WNHNN, CDR2 SYGVQD (reference sequence). The V gene lost 6 bases and the J gene lost 0 bases, with 12 bases spanning the gap. CDR3 size: 15 residues.

The rearrangement joins TRBV27 to TRBJ1-1; D is ambiguous. CDR1 MNHEY and CDR2 SMNVEV come from the germline V gene (reference sequence). The CDR3 runs 13 residues. The V gene lost 3 bases and the J gene lost 6 bases, with 11 bases spanning the gap. CDR3 sequence reads: CASSFGSNAEAFF. The CDR3 coding sequence is TGTGCCAGCAGTTTTGGCAGTAACGCTGAAGCTTTCTTT.

The chain is built from TRBV7-2 and TRBJ1-1; 8 nucleotides agree with TRBD1. This CDR3 spans 15 amino acids. CDR1 SGHTA and CDR2 FQGNSA come from the germline V gene. V shed 5 bases and J 11 bases; nucleotides not matched to a gene: 16. CDR3 sequence (DNA): TGTGCCAGCAGCCGGCCAGGGGGCGCGTTCGTAAGGGCTTTCTTT. Protein product: CASSRPGGAFVRAFF.

CDR3 in DNA: TGCGCCAGCAGCCAAGATCAAAGACGCTCTGGGGCCAACGTCCTGACTTTC. Translation gives CASSQDQRRSGANVLTF. The V call is TRBV4-1, the J call TRBJ2-6; D gene ambiguous. Germline-derived CDR1 and CDR2 are MGHRA and YSYEKL. Trimming took 0 bases from V and 0 from J, leaving 9 bases between them. This CDR3 has 17 amino acids.

The genes are TRBV11-2 and TRBJ1-3; no reliable D call. The length of the CDR3 is 14 residues. CDR1 and CDR2 from the germline V gene are SGHAT and FQNNGV. With 3 bases removed from V and 0 bases from J, the gap between germline ends came to 6 bases. The CDR3 sequence: CASSFTDSGNTIYF. The DNA of the CDR3 is TGTGCCAGCAGCTTTACCGACTCTGGAAACACCATATATTTT.

The chain links TRBV12-5 to TRBJ2-1; TRBD2 matches at 8 bases. The CDR3 is 13 amino acids. Germline CDR1 reads LGHNT; CDR2 reads FRNRAP. V was pared by 6 bases and J by 7 bases, with 5 bases of the junction left unmatched. The DNA for the CDR3 is TGTGCTAGTGGCCCGGGACTAGGTAATGAGCAGTTCTTC. Amino acid sequence: CASGPGLGNEQFF.

The J gene is TRBJ1-2, the V gene TRBV29-1, with TRBD1 as a possible D gene (6 bases). The V end was cut by 7 bases, the J end by 6 bases, with 18 bases between. Germline CDR1 reads SQVTM; CDR2 reads ANQGSEA. The CDR3 loop spans 13 amino acids. DNA for the CDR3: TGCAGCGCTTCCCCAGGGGTTCGGGATGGCTACACCTTC. Translating it yields CSASPGVRDGYTF.

The chain recombines TRBV19 with TRBJ1-5; no clear D. CDR3 size: 14 residues. V gave up 1 base and J gave up 3 bases, with 7 bases separating them. The germline gives CDR1 LNHDA, CDR2 SQIVND (reference sequence). The CDR3 region has the DNA TGTGCCAGTAGTATAGTGGGCAACAATCAGCCCCAGCATTTT. This gives the protein CASSIVGNNQPQHF.

CDR3 amino acids: CASSLQGYSNQPQHF. CDR3 nucleotide sequence: TGTGCCAGCAGCCTACAGGGGTATAGCAATCAGCCCCAGCATTTT. The chain uses TRBV2 and TRBJ1-5, with 7 bases lining up with TRBD1. Per germline, CDR1 SNHLY and CDR2 FYNNEI. The V segment lost 6 bases and the J segment 0 bases; nucleotides outside the gene matches: 5. The CDR3 consists of 15 residues.

Only one count was recorded for this clone. The V call is TRBV23-1, the J call TRBJ1-2; D is possibly TRBD1 (5 bases). TRBV23-1 is an ORF; its function is uncertain. Trimming removed 0 bases from V and 2 bases from J, with 19 bases in between. CDR3 length: 18 residues. The DNA of the CDR3 is TGCGCCAGCAGTCAATCGTCGGGGCCCGGTCGATCCAACTATGGCTACACCTTC. Its translation: CASSQSSGPGRSNYGYTF.

V gene TRBV4-1 combines with J gene TRBJ1-2; TRBD1 aligns across 7 bases. CDR1 is MGHRA and CDR2 is YSYEKL in the germline V gene. The V segment lost 3 bases and the J segment 3 bases; nucleotides outside the gene matches: 7. This CDR3 has 15 amino acids. Here the CDR3 reads CASSHSPGGDYGYTF. CDR3 in DNA: TGCGCCAGCAGCCACAGCCCAGGGGGAGACTATGGCTACACCTTC.

The chain recombines TRBV13 with TRBJ2-7; 7 nucleotides align to TRBD2. The CDR3 loop spans 15 amino acids. Germline V gives CDR1 PRHDT, CDR2 FYEKMQ (reference sequence). The V gene end was trimmed by 6 bases and the J gene end by 0 bases; junction bases not matched to a gene: 8. The CDR3 DNA follows: TGTGCCAGCAGTATCTGGCGGGGGACCTCCTACGAGCAGTACTTC. Translation gives CASSIWRGTSYEQYF.

This chain connects TRBV5-1 to TRBJ2-7; TRBD1 matches 9 bases. This CDR3 is 16 amino acids long. The ends lost 4 bases at V and 0 bases at J; junction bases unmatched: 8. Looked up from germline, CDR1 is SGHRS and CDR2 is YFSETQ. Written as DNA, the CDR3 is TGCGCCAGCAGCCCGCTGGACAGGGGAAGCTCCTACGAGCAGTACTTC. It codes for CASSPLDRGSSYEQYF.

The rearrangement joins TRBV4-3 to TRBJ2-7; the D gene could be TRBD1 or TRBD2 (5 bases each). V lost 0 bases and J 1 base, leaving 13 bases between the germline ends. This CDR3 spans 16 amino acids. Germline values: CDR1 LGHNA, CDR2 YSLEER. CDR3 protein: CASSQDLRGRSYEQYF. The CDR3 DNA reads TGCGCCAGCAGCCAAGATTTGAGGGGACGGTCCTACGAGCAGTACTTC.

V is TRBV5-1 and J is TRBJ2-2, with TRBD2 as a possible D gene (5 bases). The V end lost 5 bases, the J end lost 1 base, and 9 bases lay between the germline ends. The CDR3 extends over 14 amino acids. CDR1 is SGHRS, CDR2 YFSETQ, per germline. CDR3 coding DNA: TGCGCCAGCAGGGAGGCCGGGAACACCGGGGAGCTGTTTTTT. It codes for CASREAGNTGELFF.

The V call is TRBV4-3, the J call TRBJ2-5, with 7 bases aligning to TRBD2. The V segment lost 1 base and the J segment 1 base; nucleotides outside the gene matches: 6. Germline values: CDR1 LGHNA, CDR2 YSLEER. This CDR3 comprises 16 residues. CDR3 coding DNA: TGCGCCAGCAGCCAAGGCCGCGGGACTATCCAAGAGACCCAGTACTTC. It codes for CASSQGRGTIQETQYF.

This clone was observed a handful of times. V usage is TRBV10-3 and J usage is TRBJ2-7; no firm D call. Germline CDR1 is ENHRY and CDR2 is SYGVKD. The CDR3 length is 11 residues. The V and J ends lost 4 bases and 1 base respectively, with 2 bases between them. This CDR3 reads CAISASYEQYF. Here the CDR3 DNA reads TGTGCCATCAGTGCTTCCTACGAGCAGTACTTC.